The clone carrying this TCR beta chain appeared a few times. In Seattle, patients joined the study during active infection and were tracked longitudinally. The germline V gene encodes CDR1 MDHEN and CDR2 SYDVKM. V dropped 6 bases and J dropped 9; count of bases not matched to a gene: 13. The CDR3 extends over 14 amino acids. This record belongs to a study of blood T cell repertoires in COVID-19. In the original analysis: Amplification of reference gene primers provided the estimated nucleated cell counts. The protocol was immunoSEQ multiplex PCR, while the TCRdb copy is restricted to in-frame clones and leaves out a portion. V and J calls and clone size follow that table, whereas D and trimming were derived from the DNA. The sample includes 150,000 to 200,000 clones, approximately 87% seen only once; the top ten take around 13%.

The sample consisted of peripheral blood. This receptor was identified in a woman aged 70-85 years with COVID-19, enrolled during active disease. The V and J genes are TRBV28 and TRBJ1-1, with TRBD1 matching 7 bases. In nucleotides, the CDR3 is TGTGCCAGCAGACCCGAGGGGGCGGTCGAAAAAGCTTTCTTT. Encoded protein: CASRPEGAVEKAFF.